This T cell receptor (beta chain) was captured by sequencing in a study of T cells in Graves' hyperthyroidism and ophthalmopathy. Study-wide results and limits: Most thyroid clonotypes that were expanded above 0.001 also turned up in blood. Ophthalmopathy was model-predicted a median around seven months pre-onset.

Patients aged 18 to 65 had newly diagnosed hyperthyroidism lasting under 2 months. A sample of blood taken at first hyperthyroidism diagnosis preceded any ophthalmopathy symptoms. TCR beta CDR3 sequences were amplified from RNA transcripts. With the HTBI primer set, the TCR CDR3 went through a first round of RT-PCR. One entry per CDR3 protein results from TCRdb running MiXCR on the multiplex PCR reads. The sample includes a few hundred thousand distinct CDR3 sequences, more than 12% of them seen just once. Points on this clonotype: Its specificity is not known.

The germline gives CDR1 SGHKS, CDR2 YYEKEE (reference sequence). This CDR3 is 14 amino acids long. The J segment lost 1 base and the V segment lost 6 bases, leaving 6 bases of the junction unmatched. The chain recombines TRBV5-5 with TRBJ2-5, with 7 bases aligning to TRBD1. The source is a woman aged 40 to 49 with Graves' hyperthyroidism that later progressed to Graves' ophthalmopathy. The sample taken for sequencing was blood. CDR3 nucleotides: TGTGCCAGCACACACGGGACAGCCCAAGAGACCCAGTACTTC. Translation gives CASTHGTAQETQYF.